This T cell receptor beta chain is drawn from a study of blood T cell repertoires in COVID-19. Whole-study context: There were acute and convalescent COVID-19 samples, and they came from the United States, Italy and Spain.

Measured with immunoSEQ multiplex PCR; TCRdb has only the in-frame clones, and not every one. Of over 120,000 clones in the sample, 80% were seen once. V lost 2 bases and J lost 4, with 15 bases in between. Looked up from germline, CDR1 is SGHAT and CDR2 is FQNNGV. The CDR3 runs to 17 residues. The gene calls are TRBV11-2 and TRBJ2-6; D not certain. The sequencing input was peripheral blood. The sequence derives from a man between 65 and 85 years old who had recovered from COVID-19. DNA of the CDR3: TGTGCCAGCAGCTTATCCCGCACTCCCCGAGGGGCCAACGTCCTGACTTTC. This gives the protein CASSLSRTPRGANVLTF.